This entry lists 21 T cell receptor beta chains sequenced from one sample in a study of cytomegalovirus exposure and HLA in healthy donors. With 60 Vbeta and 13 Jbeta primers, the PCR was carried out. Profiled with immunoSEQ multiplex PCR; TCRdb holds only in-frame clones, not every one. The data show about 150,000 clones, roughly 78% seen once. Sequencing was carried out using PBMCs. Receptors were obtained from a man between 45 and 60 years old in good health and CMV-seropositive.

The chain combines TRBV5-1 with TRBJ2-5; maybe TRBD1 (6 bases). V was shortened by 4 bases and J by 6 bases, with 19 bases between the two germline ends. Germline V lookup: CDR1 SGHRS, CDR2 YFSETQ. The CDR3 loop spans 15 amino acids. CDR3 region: CASSRATGSEKTQYF. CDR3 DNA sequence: TGCGCCAGCAGCCGTGCGACAGGTTCGGAGAAGACCCAGTACTTC.

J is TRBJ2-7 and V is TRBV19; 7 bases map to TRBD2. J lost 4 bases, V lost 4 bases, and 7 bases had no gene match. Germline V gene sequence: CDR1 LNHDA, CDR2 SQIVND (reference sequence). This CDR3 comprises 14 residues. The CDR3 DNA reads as TGTGCCAGTAGTAAAGGGACTAACTTGTACGAGCAGTACTTC. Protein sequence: CASSKGTNLYEQYF.

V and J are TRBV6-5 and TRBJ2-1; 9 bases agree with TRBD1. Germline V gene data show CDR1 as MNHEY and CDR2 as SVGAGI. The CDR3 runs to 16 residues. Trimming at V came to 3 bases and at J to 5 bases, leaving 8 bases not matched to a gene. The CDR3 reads CASSYLGQGSDNEQFF. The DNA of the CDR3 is TGTGCCAGCAGTTATCTCGGACAGGGGTCCGACAATGAGCAGTTCTTC.

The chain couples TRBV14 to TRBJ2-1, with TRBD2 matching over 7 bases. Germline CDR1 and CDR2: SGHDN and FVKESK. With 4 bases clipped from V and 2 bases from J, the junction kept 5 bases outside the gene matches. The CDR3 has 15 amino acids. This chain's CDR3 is CASSPSGNTYNEQFF. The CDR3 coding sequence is TGTGCCAGCAGCCCTAGCGGAAATACCTACAATGAGCAGTTCTTC.

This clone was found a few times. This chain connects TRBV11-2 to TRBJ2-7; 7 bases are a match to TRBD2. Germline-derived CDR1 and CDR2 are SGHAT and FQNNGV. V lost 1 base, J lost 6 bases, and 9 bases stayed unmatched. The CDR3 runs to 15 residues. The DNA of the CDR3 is TGTGCCAGCAGCTTAGCACTAGCGAAGAGGGGCGAGCAGTACTTC. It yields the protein CASSLALAKRGEQYF.

CDR3 in amino acids: CARSLDRLWTFF. In nucleotides, the CDR3 is TGTGCCAGAAGCTTGGACCGACTATGGACGTTCTTC. This sequence joins TRBV5-3 and TRBJ2-1, with a weak D call TRBD2 (5 bases). TRBV5-3 is an ORF; its function is uncertain. The CDR3 covers 12 residues. Deletions cut 0 bases from V and 15 bases from J, with 13 bases between.

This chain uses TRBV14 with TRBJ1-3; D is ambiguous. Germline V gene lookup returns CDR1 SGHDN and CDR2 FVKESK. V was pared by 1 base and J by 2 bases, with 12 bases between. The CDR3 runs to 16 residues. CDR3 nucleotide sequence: TGTGCCAGCAGCCAAGCCGGCAGGAAGACTGGAAACACCATATATTTT. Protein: CASSQAGRKTGNTIYF.

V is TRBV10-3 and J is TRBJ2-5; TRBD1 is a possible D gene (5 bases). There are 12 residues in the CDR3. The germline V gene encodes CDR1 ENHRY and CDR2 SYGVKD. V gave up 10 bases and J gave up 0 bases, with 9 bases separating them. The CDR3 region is CATSTDQETQYF. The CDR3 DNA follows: TGTGCCACCTCGACAGACCAAGAGACCCAGTACTTC.

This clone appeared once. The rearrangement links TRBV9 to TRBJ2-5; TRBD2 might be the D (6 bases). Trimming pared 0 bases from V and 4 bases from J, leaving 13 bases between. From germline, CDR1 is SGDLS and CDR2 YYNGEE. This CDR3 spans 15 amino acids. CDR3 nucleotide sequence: TGTGCCAGCAGCGTAGGGGTAAGCGGGCGAGAGACCCAGTACTTC. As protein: CASSVGVSGRETQYF.

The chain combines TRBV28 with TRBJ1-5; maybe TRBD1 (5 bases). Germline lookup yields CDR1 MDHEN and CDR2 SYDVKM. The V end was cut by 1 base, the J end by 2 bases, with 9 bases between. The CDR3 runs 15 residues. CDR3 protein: CASSLSGQGNQPQHF. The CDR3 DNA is TGTGCCAGCAGTTTATCAGGGCAGGGCAATCAGCCCCAGCATTTT.

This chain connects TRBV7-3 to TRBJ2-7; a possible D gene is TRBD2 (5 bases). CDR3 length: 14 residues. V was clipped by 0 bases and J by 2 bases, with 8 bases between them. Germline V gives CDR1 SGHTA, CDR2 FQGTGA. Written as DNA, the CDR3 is TGTGCCAGCAGCTTAACCAGCGGACCCTACGAGCAGTACTTC. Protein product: CASSLTSGPYEQYF.

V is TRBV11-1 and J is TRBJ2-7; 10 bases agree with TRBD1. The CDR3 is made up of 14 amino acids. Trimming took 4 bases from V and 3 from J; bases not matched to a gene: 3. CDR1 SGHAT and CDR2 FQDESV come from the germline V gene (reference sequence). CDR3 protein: CASSWGQGIYEQYF. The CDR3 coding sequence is TGTGCCAGCAGCTGGGGACAGGGGATCTACGAGCAGTACTTC.

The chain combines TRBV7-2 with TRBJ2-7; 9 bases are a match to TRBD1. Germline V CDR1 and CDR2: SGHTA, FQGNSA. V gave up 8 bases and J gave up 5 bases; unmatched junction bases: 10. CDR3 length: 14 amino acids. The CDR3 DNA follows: TGTGCCAGCGCCAGGGACAGGGCATTCAACGAGCAGTACTTC. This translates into CASARDRAFNEQYF.

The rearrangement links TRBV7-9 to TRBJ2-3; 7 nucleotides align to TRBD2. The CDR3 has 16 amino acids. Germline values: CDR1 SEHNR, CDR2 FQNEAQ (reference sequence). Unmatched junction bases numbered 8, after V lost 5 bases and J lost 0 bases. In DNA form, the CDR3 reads TGTGCCAGCAGCCCCAGACTAGCAGCTAGCACAGATACGCAGTATTTT. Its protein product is CASSPRLAASTDTQYF. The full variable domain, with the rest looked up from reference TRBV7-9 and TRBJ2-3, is DTGVSQNPRHKITKRGQNVTFRCDPISEHNRLYWYRQTLGQGPEFLTYFQNEAQLEKSRLLSDRFSAERPKGSFSTLEIQRTEQGDSAMYLCASSPRLAASTDTQYFGPGTRLTVL.

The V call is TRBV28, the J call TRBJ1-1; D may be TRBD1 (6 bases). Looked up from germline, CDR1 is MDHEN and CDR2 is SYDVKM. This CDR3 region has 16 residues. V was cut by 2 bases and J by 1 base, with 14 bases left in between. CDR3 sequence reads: CASSLNAGAGNTEAFF. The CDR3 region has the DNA TGTGCCAGCAGTTTAAACGCAGGGGCCGGGAACACTGAAGCTTTCTTT.

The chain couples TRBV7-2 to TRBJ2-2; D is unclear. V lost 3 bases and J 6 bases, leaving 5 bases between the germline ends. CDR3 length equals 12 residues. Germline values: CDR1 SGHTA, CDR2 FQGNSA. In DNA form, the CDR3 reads TGTGCCAGCAGCTTCTTCGCCGGGGAGCTGTTTTTT. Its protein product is CASSFFAGELFF.

The CDR3 sequence: CASSLVVSGVEAFF. The CDR3 DNA sequence: TGTGCCAGCAGCTTAGTCGTGTCCGGAGTTGAAGCTTTCTTT. J is TRBJ1-1 and V is TRBV11-2; D unresolved. The CDR3 is made up of 14 amino acids. Trimming left V 1 base short and J 7 bases short, with 13 bases between. The germline V gene has CDR1 SGHAT and CDR2 FQNNGV.

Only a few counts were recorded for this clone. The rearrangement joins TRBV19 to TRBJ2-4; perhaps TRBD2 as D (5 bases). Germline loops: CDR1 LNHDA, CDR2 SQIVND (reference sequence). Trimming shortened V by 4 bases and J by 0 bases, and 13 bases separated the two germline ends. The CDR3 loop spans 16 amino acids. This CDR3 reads CASSKGLILAKNIQYF. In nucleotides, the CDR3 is TGTGCCAGTAGTAAAGGACTCATACTAGCCAAAAACATTCAGTACTTC. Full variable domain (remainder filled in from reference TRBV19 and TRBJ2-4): DGGITQSPKYLFRKEGQNVTLSCEQNLNHDAMYWYRQDPGQGLRLIYYSQIVNDFQKGDIAEGYSVSREKKESFPLTVTSAQKNPTAFYLCASSKGLILAKNIQYFGAGTRLSVL.

CDR3 protein: CASSLAGRGSPLHF. CDR3 nucleotide sequence: TGCGCCAGCAGCTTGGCAGGAAGGGGTTCACCCCTCCACTTT. The chain is built from TRBV5-1 and TRBJ1-6; weak D call: TRBD1 (5 bases). Germline CDR1 reads SGHRS; CDR2 reads YFSETQ. The CDR3 is made up of 14 amino acids. Trimming took off 0 bases at V and 9 bases at J, with 10 bases between the two ends.

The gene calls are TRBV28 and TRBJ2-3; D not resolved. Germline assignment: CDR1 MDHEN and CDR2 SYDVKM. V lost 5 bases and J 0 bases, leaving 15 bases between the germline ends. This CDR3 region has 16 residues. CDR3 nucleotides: TGTGCCAGCAGTCGCCGGGTTGCGGCTAGCACAGATACGCAGTATTTT. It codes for CASSRRVAASTDTQYF.

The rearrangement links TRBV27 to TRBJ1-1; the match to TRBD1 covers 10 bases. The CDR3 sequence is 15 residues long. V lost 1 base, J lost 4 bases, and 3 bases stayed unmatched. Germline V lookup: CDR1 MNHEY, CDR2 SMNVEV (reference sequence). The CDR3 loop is CASSLYRQGATEAFF. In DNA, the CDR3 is TGTGCCAGCAGTTTATACCGACAGGGGGCCACTGAAGCTTTCTTT.